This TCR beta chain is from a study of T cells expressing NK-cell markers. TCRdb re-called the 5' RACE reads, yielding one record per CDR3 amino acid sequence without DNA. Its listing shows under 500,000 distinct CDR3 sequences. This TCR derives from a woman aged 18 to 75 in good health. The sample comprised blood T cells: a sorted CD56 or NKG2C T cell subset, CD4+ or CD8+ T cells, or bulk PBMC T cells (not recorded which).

The CDR3 protein is CASSEPGLSNQPQHF. This chain joins TRBV25-1 and TRBJ1-5. There are 15 residues in the CDR3. In germline, CDR1 is MGHDK, CDR2 SYGVNS.